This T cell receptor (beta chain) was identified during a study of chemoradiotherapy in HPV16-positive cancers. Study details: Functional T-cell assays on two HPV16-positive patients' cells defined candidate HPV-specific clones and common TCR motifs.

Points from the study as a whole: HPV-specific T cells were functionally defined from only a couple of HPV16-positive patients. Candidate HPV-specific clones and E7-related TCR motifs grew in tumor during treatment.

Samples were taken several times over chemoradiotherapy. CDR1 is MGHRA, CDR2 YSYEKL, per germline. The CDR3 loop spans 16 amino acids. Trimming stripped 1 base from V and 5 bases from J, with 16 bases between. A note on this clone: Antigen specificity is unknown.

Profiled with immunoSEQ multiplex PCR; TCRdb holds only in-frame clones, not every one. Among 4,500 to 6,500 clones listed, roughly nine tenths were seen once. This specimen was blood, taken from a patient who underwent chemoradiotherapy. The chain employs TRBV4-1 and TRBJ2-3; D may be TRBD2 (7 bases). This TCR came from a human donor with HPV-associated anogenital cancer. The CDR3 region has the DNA TGCGCCAGCAGCCAAGGGGCAACGGGGGGCCAAGATACGCAGTATTTT. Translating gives CASSQGATGGQDTQYF.